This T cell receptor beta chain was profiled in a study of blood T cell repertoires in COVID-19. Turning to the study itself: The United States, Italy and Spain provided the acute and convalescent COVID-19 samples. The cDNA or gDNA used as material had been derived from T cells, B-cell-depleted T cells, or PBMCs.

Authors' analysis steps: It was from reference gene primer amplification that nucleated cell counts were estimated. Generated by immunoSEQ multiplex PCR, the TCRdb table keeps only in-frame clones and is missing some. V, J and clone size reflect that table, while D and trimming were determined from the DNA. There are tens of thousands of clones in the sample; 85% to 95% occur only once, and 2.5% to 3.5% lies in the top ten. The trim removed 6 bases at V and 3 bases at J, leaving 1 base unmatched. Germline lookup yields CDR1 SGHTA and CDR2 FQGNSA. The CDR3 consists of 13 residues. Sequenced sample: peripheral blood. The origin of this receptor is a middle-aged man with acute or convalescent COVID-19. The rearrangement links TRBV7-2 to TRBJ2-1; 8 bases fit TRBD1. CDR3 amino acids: CASSGQGYNEQFF. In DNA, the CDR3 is TGTGCCAGCAGTGGACAGGGCTACAATGAGCAGTTCTTC. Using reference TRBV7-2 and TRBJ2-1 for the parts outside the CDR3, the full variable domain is GAGVSQSPSNKVTEKGKDVELRCDPISGHTALYWYRQSLGQGLEFLIYFQGNSAPDKSGLPSDRFSAERTGGSVSTLTIQRTQQEDSAVYLCASSGQGYNEQFFGPGTRLTVL.